This T cell receptor beta chain was profiled in a study of T cells in Graves' hyperthyroidism and ophthalmopathy. This clonotype showed up many times. From germline, CDR1 is KGHDR and CDR2 SFDVKD. The CDR3 runs 14 residues. With 1 base removed from V and 7 bases from J, the gap between germline ends came to 10 bases. Amplification targeted TCR beta CDR3 regions from RNA transcripts. The study used the HTBI primer set for a first-round RT-PCR of the TCR CDR3. MiXCR was run by TCRdb on the multiplex PCR reads, yielding one entry per CDR3 protein. The table includes 450,000 to 700,000 distinct CDR3 sequences, approximately 44% detected once.

This sequence originates from a woman aged 18 to 35 with Graves' hyperthyroidism. Sequenced material: peripheral blood or thyroid tissue (not recorded which). J is TRBJ1-5 and V is TRBV24-1; D is ambiguous. CDR3: CATSDLRDLQPQHF. The CDR3 nucleotides read TGTGCCACCAGTGATTTACGGGATCTGCAGCCCCAGCATTTT.